These 32 T cell receptor beta chains were sequenced from one sample in a study of blood T cell repertoires in COVID-19. Libraries were prepared by immunoSEQ multiplex PCR; TCRdb keeps only in-frame clonotypes and omits some of them. The profile covers about 100,000 clones, with 75% to 95% appearing a single time and less than 1.5% taken by the ten largest. Sequencing was performed on peripheral blood. All receptors derive from a woman aged 25 to 39 with acute or convalescent COVID-19.

The chain couples TRBV9 to TRBJ2-7; TRBD2 matches at 12 bases. The CDR3 contains 15 residues. The trim removed 4 bases at V and 4 bases at J, leaving 6 bases unmatched. CDR1 SGDLS and CDR2 YYNGEE come from the germline V gene. The CDR3 sequence is CASSRTSGNSYEQYF. CDR3 nucleotide sequence: TGTGCCAGCAGCCGGACTAGCGGGAACAGTTACGAGCAGTACTTC.

The J gene is TRBJ1-2, the V gene TRBV6-2 or TRBV6-3; 7 bases match TRBD1. The germline V gene has CDR1 MNHEY and CDR2 SVGEGT. Germline trimming cut 5 bases from V and 4 bases from J; bases unmatched to any gene: 10. The CDR3 totals 15 residues. The CDR3 here is CASSVSFGTVYGYTF. The CDR3 nucleotides read TGTGCCAGCAGTGTTTCTTTCGGGACAGTCTATGGCTACACCTTC.

Regarding this clone: Different DNA sequences within this sample yield the same CDR3. This sequence joins TRBV5-4 and TRBJ1-1; D gene uncertain. Germline CDR1 is SGHNT and CDR2 is YYREEE (reference sequence). V dropped 0 bases and J dropped 1 base, with 4 bases sitting between them. CDR3 size: 13 residues. CDR3 coding DNA: TGTGCCAGCAGCTTGGACAGGAACACTGAAGCTTTCTTT. Its translation is CASSLDRNTEAFF.

CDR3 bases: TGTGCCAGCAGTTACTGGTCAGGGGGAATCACCGGGGAGCTGTTTTTT. It encodes CASSYWSGGITGELFF. The J gene is TRBJ2-2, the V gene TRBV6-5, with TRBD1 matching over 7 bases. The V gene's germline CDR1 is MNHEY and CDR2 SVGAGI. The CDR3 covers 16 residues. V was pared by 1 base and J by 4 bases, with 6 bases of the junction left unmatched.

The gene calls are TRBV16 and TRBJ1-6; no firm D call. Germline V CDR1 and CDR2: KGHSY, FQNENV. V lost 4 bases and J lost 6, with 16 bases in between. The CDR3 is 16 residues long. Here the CDR3 DNA reads TGTGCCAGCAGCCCGTACCGGGGAGGGATTAATTCACCCCTCCACTTT. The encoded protein is CASSPYRGGINSPLHF. Using reference TRBV16 and TRBJ1-6 for the parts outside the CDR3, the full variable domain is GEEVAQTPKHLVRGEGQKAKLYCAPIKGHSYVFWYQQVLKNEFKFLISFQNENVFDETGMPKERFSAKCLPNSPCSLEIQATKLEDSAVYFCASSPYRGGINSPLHFGNGTRLTVT.

This sequence joins TRBV2 and TRBJ1-4; D might be TRBD1 (5 bases). V gave up 1 base and J gave up 7 bases, with 16 bases separating them. Germline CDR1 reads SNHLY; CDR2 reads FYNNEI. This CDR3 spans 16 amino acids. As DNA, the CDR3 is TGTGCCAGCAGTGAAGGGGGGGGGACCCTTTTTGAAAAACTGTTTTTT. Its protein product is CASSEGGGTLFEKLFF.

This chain links TRBV27 with TRBJ1-5; 8 bases fit TRBD1. Trimming at V came to 6 bases and at J to 2 bases, leaving 3 bases not matched to a gene. The CDR3 has 14 residues. Germline CDR1 MNHEY, CDR2 SMNVEV (reference sequence). CDR3: CASRTTGGNQPQHF. The CDR3 DNA is TGTGCCAGCAGGACGACAGGGGGCAATCAGCCCCAGCATTTT.

This chain links TRBV18 with TRBJ1-1; D is unresolved. The CDR3 totals 12 residues. Trimming removed 2 bases at V and 6 bases at J, with 7 bases between. The germline V gene encodes CDR1 KGHSH and CDR2 LQKENI. The CDR3 sequence is CASSPGEAEAFF. The CDR3 region has the DNA TGTGCCAGCTCACCAGGGGAGGCTGAAGCTTTCTTT.

This clone was observed once. This chain links TRBV27 with TRBJ2-7, with TRBD1 matching over 8 bases. The CDR3 runs to 16 residues. J was trimmed by 0 bases and V by 5 bases; bases with no gene match: 9. Germline V CDR1 and CDR2: MNHEY, SMNVEV (reference sequence). The CDR3 region is CASSPSGTGGSYEQYF. In DNA, the CDR3 is TGTGCCAGCAGTCCATCCGGGACAGGCGGCTCCTACGAGCAGTACTTC.

The chain joins TRBV27 to TRBJ2-7; 9 nucleotides match TRBD1. In germline, CDR1 is MNHEY, CDR2 SMNVEV (reference sequence). The CDR3 covers 14 residues. The trim removed 5 bases at V and 6 bases at J, leaving 8 bases unmatched. Here the CDR3 DNA reads TGTGCCAGCAGTCTACAGGGGGCATATCTCGAGCAGTACTTC. This sequence encodes CASSLQGAYLEQYF.

This rearrangement joins TRBV15 to TRBJ2-2, with D perhaps TRBD2 (6 bases). V lost 6 bases to trimming and J lost 5 bases, with 19 bases between them. CDR1 and CDR2 (germline): LNHNV, YYDKDF (reference sequence). The CDR3 consists of 16 residues. The CDR3 DNA reads as TGTGCCACCAGACGGTCCGATTGGAGGGAGACCGGGGAGCTGTTTTTT. Translation: CATRRSDWRETGELFF.

The V gene is TRBV6-2 or TRBV6-3, the J gene TRBJ2-1, with no clear D. This CDR3 region has 12 residues. V lost 5 bases, J lost 7 bases, and 9 bases lay in between. CDR1 MNHEY and CDR2 SVGEGT come from the germline V gene. The CDR3 sequence: CASSNAQNEQFF. DNA of the CDR3: TGTGCCAGCAGTAACGCCCAGAATGAGCAGTTCTTC.

This chain connects TRBV13 to TRBJ1-3; 10 bases are a match to TRBD1. The length of the CDR3 is 15 residues. Germline CDR1 is PRHDT and CDR2 is FYEKMQ (reference sequence). The trim removed 5 bases at V and 6 bases at J, leaving 7 bases unmatched. The CDR3 loop is CASSPLGQGLNTIYF. In nucleotides, the CDR3 is TGTGCCAGCAGCCCGCTGGGACAGGGGCTAAACACCATATATTTT.

The rearrangement joins TRBV28 to TRBJ1-3; the match to TRBD1 covers 9 bases. V gave up 4 bases and J gave up 0 bases; unmatched junction bases: 4. There are 16 residues in the CDR3. The germline CDR1 and CDR2 sequences are MDHEN and SYDVKM. CDR3 DNA sequence: TGTGCCAGCAGTTCACAGGGGGCAAGCTCTGGAAACACCATATATTTT. Translation gives CASSSQGASSGNTIYF.

The rearrangement links TRBV6-2 or TRBV6-3 to TRBJ2-4; perhaps TRBD2 as D (5 bases). V was cut by 2 bases and J by 0 bases, with 14 bases left in between. Per germline, CDR1 MNHEY and CDR2 SVGEGT. This CDR3 is built from 17 residues. The CDR3, as DNA: TGTGCCAGCAGTTACAGAGGGTCAGGACTAGCCAAAAACATTCAGTACTTC. It codes for CASSYRGSGLAKNIQYF.

This rearrangement joins TRBV6-1 to TRBJ2-5; the D is unclear. Trimming removed 0 bases from V and 5 bases from J, with 13 bases in between. Germline V CDR1 and CDR2: MNHNS, SASEGT. This CDR3 has 15 amino acids. This CDR3 is CASSEARGSYETQYF. CDR3 coding DNA: TGTGCCAGCAGTGAAGCTCGAGGCAGTTACGAGACCCAGTACTTC.

The rearrangement joins TRBV2 to TRBJ2-1, with 7 bases that match TRBD2. Germline V gene data show CDR1 as SNHLY and CDR2 as FYNNEI. The length of the CDR3 is 15 residues. The V and J ends lost 2 bases and 4 bases, in that order; junction bases with no gene match: 5. This CDR3 reads CASSELGGRYNEQFF. The CDR3 nucleotides are TGTGCCAGCAGTGAACTCGGGGGGAGGTACAATGAGCAGTTCTTC.

The rearrangement links TRBV30 to TRBJ1-2, with TRBD1 identical over 9 bases. This CDR3 spans 11 amino acids. Germline CDR1 GTSNPN, CDR2 SVGIG (reference sequence). With 8 bases clipped from V and 2 bases from J, the junction kept 0 bases outside the gene matches. Here the CDR3 reads CAGTGNYGYTF. The CDR3, as DNA: TGTGCCGGGACAGGGAACTATGGCTACACCTTC.

This sequence joins TRBV27 and TRBJ2-1; no definite D call. Germline CDR1 is MNHEY and CDR2 is SMNVEV (reference sequence). V lost 2 bases and J 7 bases, leaving 12 bases between the germline ends. The CDR3 runs to 14 residues. The CDR3 here is CASSLVASWNEQFF. The CDR3 DNA sequence: TGTGCCAGCAGTTTAGTGGCTAGTTGGAATGAGCAGTTCTTC.

The chain employs TRBV19 and TRBJ2-1; D possibly corresponds to TRBD2 (7 bases). The V end lost 3 bases, the J end lost 4 bases, and 10 bases lay between the germline ends. CDR3 length equals 14 residues. Germline values: CDR1 LNHDA, CDR2 SQIVND (reference sequence). DNA of the CDR3: TGTGCCAGTAGTATGGGGGGGCGGTACAATGAGCAGTTCTTC. Its translation: CASSMGGRYNEQFF.

The gene calls are TRBV5-8 and TRBJ1-4, with D possibly matching TRBD1 (5 bases). V gave up 4 bases and J gave up 0 bases, with 10 bases separating them. Germline V CDR1 and CDR2: SGHTS, YDEGEE. The CDR3 contains 15 residues. CDR3 amino acids: CASSTGDATNEKLFF. The CDR3 bases are TGTGCCAGCAGCACGGGGGATGCAACTAATGAAAAACTGTTTTTT. Looking up the rest from reference TRBV5-8 and TRBJ1-4 gives the full variable domain: EAGVTQSPTHLIKTRGQQATLRCSPISGHTSVYWYQQALGLGLQFLLWYDEGEERNRGNFPPRFSGRQFPNYSSELNVNALELEDSALYLCASSTGDATNEKLFFGSGTQLSVL.

The genes are TRBV28 and TRBJ1-4; 8 positions match TRBD1. J was trimmed by 10 bases and V by 3 bases; bases with no gene match: 7. Germline CDR1 reads MDHEN; CDR2 reads SYDVKM. The CDR3 has 14 residues. The CDR3 protein is CASSFVQGEGKLFF. CDR3 sequence (DNA): TGTGCCAGCAGTTTTGTACAGGGGGAAGGAAAACTGTTTTTT.

The chain employs TRBV6-2 or TRBV6-3 and TRBJ1-5; tentative D call: TRBD1 (5 bases). In germline, CDR1 is MNHEY, CDR2 SVGEGT. V was trimmed by 2 bases and J by 3 bases, leaving 8 bases between them. CDR3 size: 14 residues. The CDR3 loop reads CASSYGGNNQPQHF. In nucleotides, the CDR3 is TGTGCCAGCAGTTACGGGGGGAACAATCAGCCCCAGCATTTT.

The V gene is TRBV14, the J gene TRBJ2-3; TRBD1 is a possible D gene (6 bases). Trimming removed 3 bases at V and 0 bases at J, with 13 bases between. This CDR3 spans 16 amino acids. CDR1 and CDR2 (germline): SGHDN, FVKESK. The CDR3 spells CASSHLTGASTDTQYF. Here the CDR3 DNA reads TGTGCCAGCAGCCACTTGACAGGAGCTAGCACAGATACGCAGTATTTT.

The chain couples TRBV28 to TRBJ2-7, with 7 bases aligning to TRBD2. The germline gives CDR1 MDHEN, CDR2 SYDVKM. J was trimmed by 0 bases and V by 8 bases; bases with no gene match: 16. The CDR3 sequence is 17 residues long. CDR3 in amino acids: CASPPTQLARSSYEQYF. Here the CDR3 DNA reads TGTGCCAGCCCCCCGACCCAACTAGCGCGAAGCTCCTACGAGCAGTACTTC. The full variable domain, its missing parts supplied by reference TRBV28 and TRBJ2-7, is DVKVTQSSRYLVKRTGEKVFLECVQDMDHENMFWYRQDPGLGLRLIYFSYDVKMKEKGDIPEGYSVSREKKERFSLILESASTNQTSMYLCASPPTQLARSSYEQYFGPGTRLTVT.

As DNA, the CDR3 is TGTGCCAGCAGCTTGACTAGCGCGAGCCTGATTGGGGAGCAGTTCTTC. The encoded protein is CASSLTSASLIGEQFF. The chain has TRBV11-3 and TRBJ2-1; 8 bases are a match to TRBD2. This CDR3 region has 16 residues. Germline V gene lookup returns CDR1 SGHNT and CDR2 YENEEA. Trimming took 3 bases from V and 10 from J; bases not matched to a gene: 14.

The genes are TRBV5-1 and TRBJ1-5; possible D gene TRBD1, 5 bases. V dropped 2 bases and J dropped 6 bases, with 12 bases sitting between them. From germline, CDR1 is SGHRS and CDR2 YFSETQ. This CDR3 region has 14 residues. The DNA of the CDR3 is TGCGCCAGCAGCTTTACAGGCGGATCTCAGCCCCAGCATTTT. This translates into CASSFTGGSQPQHF.

This clone appeared a single time. The chain recombines TRBV7-6 with TRBJ2-1; the match to TRBD2 covers 8 bases. The ends lost 0 bases at V and 5 bases at J; junction bases unmatched: 6. The germline V gene encodes CDR1 SGHVS and CDR2 FNYEAQ. The CDR3 consists of 16 residues. This CDR3 reads CASSLAGGRNNNEQFF. In nucleotides, the CDR3 is TGTGCCAGCAGCTTAGCGGGCGGGAGGAACAACAATGAGCAGTTCTTC.

The gene calls are TRBV6-1 and TRBJ1-4; a weak D match, TRBD1 (5 bases). CDR1 and CDR2 from the germline V gene are MNHNS and SASEGT. Trimming took 3 bases from V and 1 from J, leaving 6 bases between them. The CDR3 spans 14 residues. CDR3 loop: CASSDGGTNEKLFF. The DNA for the CDR3 is TGTGCCAGCAGTGACGGGGGAACTAATGAAAAACTGTTTTTT.

The V gene is TRBV4-1, the J gene TRBJ1-1; the match to TRBD1 covers 8 bases. The V and J ends lost 0 bases and 6 bases, in that order; junction bases with no gene match: 9. CDR3 length equals 16 residues. Germline CDR1 reads MGHRA; CDR2 reads YSYEKL. The CDR3 DNA follows: TGCGCCAGCAGCCAAGAGAGACAGGGGCAGTTGGCTGAAGCTTTCTTT. Residues: CASSQERQGQLAEAFF.

The rearrangement links TRBV6-5 to TRBJ1-6; 8 bases align to TRBD1. CDR1 and CDR2 from the germline V gene are MNHEY and SVGAGI. The CDR3 contains 15 residues. V was pared by 5 bases and J by 8 bases, with 8 bases of the junction left unmatched. The DNA for the CDR3 is TGTGCCAGCAGTCGACGCATGGACAGGGATTCACCCCTCCACTTT. This sequence encodes CASSRRMDRDSPLHF.

The chain has TRBV6-2 or TRBV6-3 and TRBJ2-5; TRBD2 agrees at 10 bases. The length of the CDR3 is 15 residues. Germline CDR1 MNHEY, CDR2 SVGEGT. Unmatched junction bases numbered 1, after V lost 0 bases and J lost 3 bases. CDR3 in amino acids: CASSYSLAGEETQYF. The CDR3 DNA sequence: TGTGCCAGCAGTTACTCTCTAGCGGGAGAAGAGACCCAGTACTTC.